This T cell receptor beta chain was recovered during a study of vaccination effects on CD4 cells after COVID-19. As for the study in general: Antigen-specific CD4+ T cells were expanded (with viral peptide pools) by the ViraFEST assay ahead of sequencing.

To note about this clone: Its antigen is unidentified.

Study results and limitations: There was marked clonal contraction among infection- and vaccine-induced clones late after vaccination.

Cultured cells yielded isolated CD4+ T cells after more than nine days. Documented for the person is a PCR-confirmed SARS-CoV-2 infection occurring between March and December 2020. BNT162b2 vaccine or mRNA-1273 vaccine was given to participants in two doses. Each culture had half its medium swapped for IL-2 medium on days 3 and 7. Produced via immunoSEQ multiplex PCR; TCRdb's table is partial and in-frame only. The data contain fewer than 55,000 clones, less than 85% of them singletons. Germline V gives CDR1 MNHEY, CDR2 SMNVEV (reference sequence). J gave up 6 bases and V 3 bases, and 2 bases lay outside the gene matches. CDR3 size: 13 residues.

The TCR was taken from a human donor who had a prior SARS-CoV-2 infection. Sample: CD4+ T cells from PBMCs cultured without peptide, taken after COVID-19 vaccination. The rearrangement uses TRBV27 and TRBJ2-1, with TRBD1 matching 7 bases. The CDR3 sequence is CASSFPGGNEQFF. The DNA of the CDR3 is TGTGCCAGCAGTTTCCCAGGGGGCAATGAGCAGTTCTTC.